Each of the 22 T cell receptor beta chains below was sequenced from the same sample in a study of T cell repertoires in cytomegalovirus infection. TCRdb recomputed calls from the reads with MiXCR, one row per CDR3 protein. The table includes about 260,000 distinct CDR3 sequences, around 15% detected once. The source material was PBMCs. These receptors were collected from a human donor in good health (CMV status not recorded). Some clones in this sample may be carry-over from other donors' samples.

This clonotype was seen repeatedly, ten times or more. J is TRBJ2-1 and V is TRBV7-9; D is undetermined. V lost 0 bases and J lost 5, with 5 bases in between. This CDR3 has 13 residues. CDR1 and CDR2 from the germline V gene are SEHNR and FQNEAQ (reference sequence). The CDR3 spells CASSLAGNNEQFF. The CDR3 bases are TGTGCCAGCAGCTTAGCAGGAAACAATGAGCAGTTCTTC.

This clonotype has only a few counts. This rearrangement joins TRBV6-1 to TRBJ2-7; TRBD2 is a possible D gene (6 bases). Per the germline V gene, CDR1 is MNHNS and CDR2 is SASEGT. Trimming stripped 1 base from V and 1 base from J, with 8 bases between. The CDR3 sequence is 14 residues long. The CDR3 DNA reads as TGTGCCAGCAGTGAAGGGGGGGTTTCCTACGAGCAGTACTTC. This codes for CASSEGGVSYEQYF.

In this sample, this clonotype turned up many times. The gene calls are TRBV6-4 and TRBJ2-1; D gene ambiguous. The germline V and J ends were trimmed by 0 bases and 5 bases, with 5 bases remaining between them. This CDR3 contains 13 residues. The V gene's germline CDR1 is MRHNA and CDR2 SNTAGT. The CDR3: CASSDSENNEQFF. The CDR3 DNA is TGTGCCAGCAGTGACTCTGAGAACAATGAGCAGTTCTTC.

This clonotype was found a few times. The V call is TRBV2, the J call TRBJ2-2, with no clear D. CDR3 length: 14 residues. Trimming took 6 bases from V and 0 from J, leaving 8 bases between them. The germline gives CDR1 SNHLY, CDR2 FYNNEI. CDR3 nucleotide sequence: TGTGCCAGCAGATTCGACGCGAACACCGGGGAGCTGTTTTTT. Amino acid sequence: CASRFDANTGELFF.

This clonotype was found many times. This chain connects TRBV6-4 to TRBJ2-3; TRBD2 matches at 7 bases. V gave up 3 bases and J gave up 3 bases; unmatched junction bases: 6. Per germline, CDR1 MRHNA and CDR2 SNTAGT. The CDR3 has 15 residues. As DNA, the CDR3 is TGTGCCAGCAGTGAATGGGCGGGAGAAACAGATACGCAGTATTTT. Its protein is CASSEWAGETDTQYF.

The rearrangement uses TRBV6-6 and TRBJ2-3, with 10 bases identical to TRBD2. Germline V lookup: CDR1 MNHNY, CDR2 SVGAGI (reference sequence). The CDR3 runs 16 residues. The junction had 3 bases not matched to a gene; V was cut back by 0 bases and J by 3 bases. DNA of the CDR3: TGTGCCAGCAGTTACTCGGGACTAGCGCCTACAGATACGCAGTATTTT. Encoded protein: CASSYSGLAPTDTQYF.

This clonotype was detected ten times or more. The rearrangement links TRBV7-2 to TRBJ2-2; D assignment may be TRBD1 or TRBD2 (5 bases each). The germline V gene has CDR1 SGHTA and CDR2 FQGNSA. The CDR3 consists of 17 residues. V shed 2 bases and J shed 0 bases, with 13 bases lying between them. CDR3 bases: TGTGCCAGCAGCTTACTACCGGGACGGACGAACACCGGGGAGCTGTTTTTT. This gives the protein CASSLLPGRTNTGELFF.

This clonotype was detected only once. Since a much larger clone is just one base distant, this may be a read error. This sequence joins TRBV20-1 and TRBJ1-1; D remains ambiguous. This CDR3 has 12 amino acids. V lost 6 bases, J lost 0 bases, and 8 bases lay in between. Germline CDR1 is DFQATT and CDR2 is SNEGSKA (reference sequence). For the CDR3, the DNA is TGCAGTGCCTCGGCCATGAACACTGAAGCTTTCTTT. Amino acids: CSASAMNTEAFF.

This clonotype has a handful of counts. The V gene is TRBV2, the J gene TRBJ1-5; D may be TRBD1 (5 bases). Germline V gene data show CDR1 as SNHLY and CDR2 as FYNNEI. The length of the CDR3 is 13 residues. The V gene lost 5 bases and the J gene lost 2 bases, with 7 bases spanning the gap. The CDR3 nucleotides read TGTGCCAGCAGTCCCAGGGGCAATCAGCCCCAGCATTTT. The encoded protein is CASSPRGNQPQHF.

This clonotype was recorded many times. The chain combines TRBV7-2 with TRBJ1-3, with 10 positions matching TRBD1. The trim removed 5 bases at V and 3 bases at J, leaving 4 bases unmatched. This CDR3 comprises 15 residues. Looked up from germline, CDR1 is SGHTA and CDR2 is FQGNSA. CDR3 residues: CASSRQGASGNTIYF. In DNA form, the CDR3 reads TGTGCCAGCAGCCGACAGGGGGCGAGTGGAAACACCATATATTTT.

This clonotype was seen at least ten times. The chain employs TRBV7-2 and TRBJ2-7; D remains ambiguous. V dropped 4 bases and J dropped 6 bases, with 13 bases sitting between them. The CDR3 extends over 13 amino acids. Germline V gene data show CDR1 as SGHTA and CDR2 as FQGNSA. CDR3 nucleotides: TGTGCCAGCAGCTCCCCCCTAGTTCGCGAGCAGTACTTC. Its protein is CASSSPLVREQYF. Variable domain in full (rest from reference TRBV7-2 and TRBJ2-7): GAGVSQSPSNKVTEKGKDVELRCDPISGHTALYWYRQSLGQGLEFLIYFQGNSAPDKSGLPSDRFSAERTGGSVSTLTIQRTQQEDSAVYLCASSSPLVREQYFGPGTRLTVT.

This clonotype was found a few times. A read error may explain this, as a much larger clone is one base away. The chain employs TRBV6-5 and TRBJ1-5; 7 nucleotides match TRBD1. CDR3 length: 14 residues. V was clipped by 6 bases and J by 2 bases; unmatched bases: 4. Germline loops: CDR1 MNHEY, CDR2 SVGAGI. In DNA form, the CDR3 reads TGTGCCAGCAGCCGACAGGGTGGCAATCAGCCCCAGCATTTT. Residues: CASSRQGGNQPQHF.

The V call is TRBV19, the J call TRBJ1-6; D remains unclear. Looked up from germline, CDR1 is LNHDA and CDR2 is SQIVND (reference sequence). The CDR3 runs to 15 residues. The V end lost 0 bases, the J end lost 10 bases, and 13 bases lay between the germline ends. In nucleotides, the CDR3 is TGTGCCAGTAGTATAGATGTCCTTTTCCGGTCACCCCTCCACTTT. This codes for CASSIDVLFRSPLHF.

This chain connects TRBV7-3 to TRBJ2-1; 12 nucleotides match TRBD2. The V and J ends lost 4 bases and 4 bases, in that order; junction bases with no gene match: 2. CDR3 length: 15 residues. CDR1 is SGHTA, CDR2 FQGTGA, per germline. This CDR3 reads CASSWLAGGYNEQFF. The CDR3 DNA reads TGTGCCAGCAGCTGGCTAGCGGGAGGGTACAATGAGCAGTTCTTC.

V is TRBV28 and J is TRBJ1-2; 12 bases map to TRBD1. V lost 8 bases, J lost 8 bases, and 18 bases stayed unmatched. The CDR3 loop spans 17 amino acids. Germline V gene sequence: CDR1 MDHEN, CDR2 SYDVKM. This chain's CDR3 is CASLSEPGTGGSGGYTF. For the CDR3, the DNA is TGTGCCAGCCTTTCGGAACCCGGGACAGGGGGCTCGGGGGGCTACACCTTC.

This clonotype was observed many times. The chain carries TRBV4-2 and TRBJ2-3, with 9 bases that match TRBD2. V trimming: 4 bases; J trimming: 5 bases; junction bases outside the gene matches: 7. Germline CDR1 LGHNA, CDR2 YNFKEQ. This CDR3 has 15 amino acids. The CDR3 region is CASSRAGGLEDTQYF. CDR3 coding DNA: TGTGCCAGCAGCCGTGCGGGGGGGCTGGAAGATACGCAGTATTTT.

The table lists this clonotype with many counts. The chain is built from TRBV7-2 and TRBJ2-2; 8 bases are shared with TRBD2. The CDR3 consists of 17 residues. V shed 1 base, J shed 4 bases, and the junction held 8 bases outside the gene matches. Per germline, CDR1 SGHTA and CDR2 FQGNSA. The chain's CDR3 is CASSLVSGLVVTGELFF. CDR3 in DNA: TGTGCCAGCAGCTTAGTTTCGGGACTAGTGGTCACCGGGGAGCTGTTTTTT.

This clonotype occurred many times. The chain is built from TRBV28 and TRBJ2-7; TRBD2 aligns across 8 bases. With 4 bases clipped from V and 0 bases from J, the junction kept 5 bases outside the gene matches. This CDR3 region has 15 residues. Germline V gives CDR1 MDHEN, CDR2 SYDVKM. The CDR3 coding sequence is TGTGCCAGCAGTTCTAGCGGGCCTAGCTCCTACGAGCAGTACTTC. Amino acid sequence: CASSSSGPSSYEQYF. The full variable domain, rest sourced from reference TRBV28 and TRBJ2-7, is DVKVTQSSRYLVKRTGEKVFLECVQDMDHENMFWYRQDPGLGLRLIYFSYDVKMKEKGDIPEGYSVSREKKERFSLILESASTNQTSMYLCASSSSGPSSYEQYFGPGTRLTVT.

This clonotype was recorded a few times. The chain links TRBV10-3 to TRBJ1-5; tentative D call: TRBD1 (6 bases). Germline V gene data show CDR1 as ENHRY and CDR2 as SYGVKD. V gave up 4 bases and J gave up 6 bases, with 13 bases separating them. The length of the CDR3 is 14 residues. The CDR3 DNA is TGTGCCATCAGTGGAAACAGGGAAGGTCAGCCCCAGCATTTT. Protein product: CAISGNREGQPQHF.

This clonotype was picked up many times. The chain joins TRBV7-2 to TRBJ2-5; D might be TRBD2 (6 bases). The ends were cut back, 3 bases at V and 1 base at J, with 15 bases in the middle. The CDR3 extends over 16 amino acids. Germline V gene data show CDR1 as SGHTA and CDR2 as FQGNSA. CDR3 sequence: CASSLVAARLQETQYF. The CDR3 nucleotides are TGTGCCAGCAGCTTGGTAGCGGCGCGACTCCAAGAGACCCAGTACTTC.

This chain connects TRBV9 to TRBJ2-1, with D possibly matching TRBD2 (6 bases). Germline CDR1 is SGDLS and CDR2 is YYNGEE. There are 16 residues in the CDR3. V was cut by 0 bases and J by 7 bases, with 17 bases left in between. CDR3: CASSVDPWGVRNEQFF. CDR3 sequence (DNA): TGTGCCAGCAGCGTAGATCCCTGGGGGGTTCGGAATGAGCAGTTCTTC.

As regards this clonotype: Germline and junction disagree at one end, which may indicate a read error. J is TRBJ1-2 and V is TRBV7-3; 8 bases map to TRBD1. Germline CDR1 SGHTA, CDR2 FQGTGA. This CDR3 region has 16 residues. DNA for the CDR3: TGTGACAGCAGCTTTAGCAGGACAGGGAATAACTATGGCTACACCTTC. Translated: CDSSFSRTGNNYGYTF.